Listed below are T cell receptor beta chains from one sample, sequenced in a study of blood T cells in healthy people across ages. TCRdb passed the 5' RACE reads through MiXCR, listing each CDR3 protein once. The table has 650,000 to 1,000,000 distinct CDR3 sequences, around 50% seen once. Sequenced material: blood. Receptors were obtained from a man aged 80 or over in good health. CDR3s include the opening cysteine and the closing phenylalanine or tryptophan. D genes are given only for firm matches. Clone size appears in some rows only: once, few, many, or a class for an expanded clone.

length	size	D	V	J	DNA	CDR3
14	many	TRBD1	TRBV12-3/TRBV12-4	TRBJ2-7	TGTGCCAGCAAGCCGGGACAGGGATCCCACGAGCAGTACTTC	CASKPGQGSHEQYF
17	.	.	TRBV9	TRBJ2-1	TGTGCCAGCAGCCCCTTCCCGCTAGGGGACTCCTACAATGAGCAGTTCTTC	CASSPFPLGDSYNEQFF
15	few	TRBD2	TRBV29-1	TRBJ2-3	TGCAGCGTTGACACCCTAGCGGATTCTACAGATACGCAGTATTTT	CSVDTLADSTDTQYF
15	.	TRBD2	TRBV27	TRBJ2-3	TGTGCCAGCAGAAGTTTAGGCGGGAGAGTAGATACGCAGTATTTT	CASRSLGGRVDTQYF
14	.	.	TRBV29-1	TRBJ2-2	TGCAGCGCCCGGGGGACTTGGGGAACCGGGGAGCTGTTTTTT	CSARGTWGTGELFF
12	.	TRBD2	TRBV5-8	TRBJ2-1	TGTGCCAGCAGAGCACTAGCGTCTGAGCAGTTCTTC	CASRALASEQFF
16	.	.	TRBV6-6	TRBJ2-5	TGTGCCAGCAGTTTTGCAGGGGCGTACGGCGGGGAGACCCAGTACTTC	CASSFAGAYGGETQYF
15	.	.	TRBV11-2	TRBJ2-1	TGTGCCAGCAGTTCAAGAATGGCGTCCTACAATGAGCAGTTCTTC	CASSSRMASYNEQFF
14	few	TRBD1	TRBV27	TRBJ1-2	TGTGCCAGCAGTCCGGGACAGGGGGCTCGGGGCTACACCTTC	CASSPGQGARGYTF
16	few	.	TRBV20-1	TRBJ2-1	TGCAGTGCTTCAACTTCGGACGCCTTTTCCTACAATGAGCAGTTCTTC	CSASTSDAFSYNEQFF
14	.	.	TRBV7-9	TRBJ2-7	TGTGCCAGCAGCTTGCCTCAGGGAACCTACGAGCAGTACTTC	CASSLPQGTYEQYF
13	.	.	TRBV7-2	TRBJ2-5	TGTGCCAGCAGCGTCGGGAGCCGAGAGACCCAGTACTTC	CASSVGSRETQYF
15	few	TRBD1	TRBV7-2	TRBJ2-7	TGTGCCAGCAGCTTAGTAGGGACAGGGCTGTACGAGCAGTACTTC	CASSLVGTGLYEQYF
17	.	TRBD2	TRBV20-1	TRBJ2-1	TGCAGTGCTAGAGATATTTTTGGCGGACTAGACTACAATGAGCAGTTCTTC	CSARDIFGGLDYNEQFF
15	once	TRBD1	TRBV10-3	TRBJ2-1	TGTGCCATCAGTGAGTGGGGACAGGGGAACATTGAGCAGTTCTTC	CAISEWGQGNIEQFF
17	.	.	TRBV20-1	TRBJ2-7	TGCAGTGCTAGTCCCCCCCGCGGGCAGGCAAAGGGTTACGAGCAGTACTTC	CSASPPRGQAKGYEQYF
13	.	.	TRBV10-3	TRBJ1-5	TGTGCCATCAGTGACAGGGACAATCAGCCCCAGCATTTT	CAISDRDNQPQHF
18	.	TRBD1	TRBV7-9	TRBJ2-6	TGTGCCCGCAGCCCGCAAACAGGGGGCGTCTCTGGGGCCAACGTCCTGGCTTTC	CARSPQTGGVSGANVLAF
15	few	TRBD1	TRBV5-1	TRBJ2-3	TGCGCCAGCAGACGAGGGGGACAGTCCGCAGATACGCAGTATTTT	CASRRGGQSADTQYF
17	.	TRBD2	TRBV20-1	TRBJ2-1	TGCAGTGCTAGAGATCTCTATTCGGGGGGGCCGAGTGGAGAGCAGTTCTTC	CSARDLYSGGPSGEQFF
14	.	.	TRBV11-3	TRBJ1-2	TGTGCCAGCAGCTTAGGTTCGGCAAACTATGGCTACACCTTC	CASSLGSANYGYTF
13	.	TRBD1	TRBV28	TRBJ2-5	TGTGCCACCAAGCTGGGACAGCAAGAGACCCAGTACTTC	CATKLGQQETQYF
16	.	TRBD2	TRBV24-1	TRBJ2-5	TGTGCCACCAGTGAGCCGGGACTAGCGGGAGCAGAGACCCAGTACTTC	CATSEPGLAGAETQYF
15	.	.	TRBV7-9	TRBJ2-7	TGTGCCAGCAGCTTAGCGGGCTTAAAAACCTACGAGCAGTACTTC	CASSLAGLKTYEQYF
16	few	TRBD2	TRBV27	TRBJ2-5	TGTGCCAGCAGTTTTGGACTAGCGGCCTCACAAGAGACCCAGTACTTC	CASSFGLAASQETQYF
14	.	.	TRBV12-3/TRBV12-4	TRBJ2-1	TGTGCCAGCACCTCCGACTCAGGGTACAATGAGCAGTTCTTC	CASTSDSGYNEQFF
16	.	.	TRBV20-1	TRBJ2-5	TGCAGTGCTACAGCGTCAGACTACTCCCCGGGGGAGACCCAGTACTTC	CSATASDYSPGETQYF
15	few	.	TRBV6-5	TRBJ2-1	TGTGCCAGCAGTTACTCGAGGACTGCCGACAATGAGCAGTTCTTC	CASSYSRTADNEQFF
12	.	.	TRBV20-1	TRBJ2-1	TGCAGTGCTAGAGATAGGATCAATGAGCAGTTCTTC	CSARDRINEQFF
15	.	.	TRBV9	TRBJ2-7	TGTGCCAGCAGCGTAGGCCCTATTGCGGTCTACGAGCAGTACTTC	CASSVGPIAVYEQYF
14	many	TRBD2	TRBV7-2	TRBJ2-7	TGTGCCAGCAGTGTAGCGGGAGCTTACGACGAGCAGTACTTC	CASSVAGAYDEQYF
15	.	.	TRBV11-3	TRBJ2-3	TGTGCCAGCAACTTTACGACGGGGCCGGTAGATACGCAGTATTTT	CASNFTTGPVDTQYF
13	few	TRBD2	TRBV3-1	TRBJ2-1	TGTGCCAGCAGCCAAGGGACTAGCGGGAGTAGGTTCTTC	CASSQGTSGSRFF
12	.	.	TRBV12-3/TRBV12-4	TRBJ2-5	TGTGCCAGCAGTCCCCGCCTAGAGACCCAGTACTTC	CASSPRLETQYF
13	.	.	TRBV20-1	TRBJ2-7	TGCAGTGCTACGGACGGAATCTCCTACGAGCAGTACTTC	CSATDGISYEQYF
12	.	.	TRBV20-1	TRBJ2-3	TGCAGTGCTGGCCCCATCACAGATACGCAGTATTTT	CSAGPITDTQYF
14	once	.	TRBV20-1	TRBJ2-3	TGCAGTGCTTACCTACAGCGCAGCACAGATACGCAGTATTTT	CSAYLQRSTDTQYF
13	many	.	TRBV6-6	TRBJ2-1	TGTGCCAGCAGCTTAAGAGGGAAGGGTGAGCAGTTCTTC	CASSLRGKGEQFF
13	.	.	TRBV6-6	TRBJ2-5	TGTGCCAGCAGTTATCCGGACGGGGAGACCCAGTACTTC	CASSYPDGETQYF
13	many	.	TRBV11-1	TRBJ2-2	TGTGCCAGCAGCCGCTTGACCACCGGGGAGCTGTTTTTT	CASSRLTTGELFF
14	many	.	TRBV5-1	TRBJ2-5	TGCGCCAGCAGCCGCCTGGGGGGAAAAGAGACCCAGTACTTC	CASSRLGGKETQYF
11	.	.	TRBV2	TRBJ2-3	TGTGCCAGCAGCGACAGCCGCAGACAGTATTTT	CASSDSRRQYF